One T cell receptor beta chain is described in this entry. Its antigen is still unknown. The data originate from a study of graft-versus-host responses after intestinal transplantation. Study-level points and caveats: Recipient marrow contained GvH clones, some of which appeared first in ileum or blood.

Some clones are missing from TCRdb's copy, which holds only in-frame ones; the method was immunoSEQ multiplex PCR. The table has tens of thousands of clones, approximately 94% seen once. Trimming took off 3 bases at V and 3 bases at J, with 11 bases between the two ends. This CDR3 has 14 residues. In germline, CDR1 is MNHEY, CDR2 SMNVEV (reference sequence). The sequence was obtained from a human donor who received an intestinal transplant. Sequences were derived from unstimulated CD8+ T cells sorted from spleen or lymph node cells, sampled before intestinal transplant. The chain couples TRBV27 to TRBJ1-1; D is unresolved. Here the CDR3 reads CASSLRQADTEAFF. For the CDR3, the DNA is TGTGCCAGCAGTTTGCGGCAGGCCGACACTGAAGCTTTCTTT.